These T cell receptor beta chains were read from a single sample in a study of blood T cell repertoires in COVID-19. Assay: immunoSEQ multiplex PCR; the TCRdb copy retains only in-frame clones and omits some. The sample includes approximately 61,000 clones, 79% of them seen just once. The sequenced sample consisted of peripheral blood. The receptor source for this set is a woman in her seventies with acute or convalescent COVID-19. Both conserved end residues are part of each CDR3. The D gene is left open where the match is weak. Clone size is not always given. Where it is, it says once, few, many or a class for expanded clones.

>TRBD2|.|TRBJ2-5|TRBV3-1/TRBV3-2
TGTGCCAGCAGTGACACTAGCGGGGGGCAGACCCAGTACTTC
CASSDTSGGQTQYF
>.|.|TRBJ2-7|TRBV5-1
TGCGCCAGCAGCTTGGACATTTCCTACGAGCAGTACTTC
CASSLDISYEQYF
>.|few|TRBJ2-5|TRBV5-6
TGTGCCAGCAGCCCGCGGCGGCTACACCAAGAGACCCAGTACTTC
CASSPRRLHQETQYF
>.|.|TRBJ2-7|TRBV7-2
TGTGCCAGCAGCCCTCCGGGATCTCCCTACGAGCAGTACTTC
CASSPPGSPYEQYF
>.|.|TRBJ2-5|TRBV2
TGTGCCAGCAGTGCCCGAGGGCCGAGCGAGACCCAGTACTTC
CASSARGPSETQYF
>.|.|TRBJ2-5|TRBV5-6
TGTGCCAGCAGCTTGGAGGGACTGGCCCAAGAGACCCAGTACTTC
CASSLEGLAQETQYF
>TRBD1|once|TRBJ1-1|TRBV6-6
TGTGCCAGCAGTCGACAGGGCGACACTGAAGCTTTCTTT
CASSRQGDTEAFF
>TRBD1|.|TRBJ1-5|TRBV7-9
TGTGCCAGCAGCTTAAATCGACAGGGTGATGGCAATCAGCCCCAGCATTTT
CASSLNRQGDGNQPQHF
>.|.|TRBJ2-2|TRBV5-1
TGCGCCAGCAGCTTGGATGGGCGCACCGGGGAGCTGTTTTTT
CASSLDGRTGELFF
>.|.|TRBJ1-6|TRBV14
TGTGCCAGCAGCCAATACAACAAGTTGAATTCACCCCTCCACTTT
CASSQYNKLNSPLHF
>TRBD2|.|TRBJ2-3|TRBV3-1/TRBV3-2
TGTGCCAGCAGCCAAGGGGCGGGGGGGGCATATACGCAGTATTTT
CASSQGAGGAYTQYF
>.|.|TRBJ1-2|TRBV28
TGTGCCAGCACGGCAGGGTTTAACTATGGCTACACCTTC
CASTAGFNYGYTF
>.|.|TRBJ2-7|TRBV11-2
TGTGCCAGCAGCACCCGGACAGAGTTATACGAGCAGTACTTC
CASSTRTELYEQYF
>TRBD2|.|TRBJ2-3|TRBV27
TGTGCCAGCAGTACTACCCCCTTTAGCGGGGGGGCCAGAGGAATCTATCAGGGGAATACGCAGTATTTT
CASSTTPFSGGARGIYQGNTQYF
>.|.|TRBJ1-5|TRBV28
TGTGCCAGCAGCTCCTTGCCCGGGGAGGGACTTGGTCAGCCCCAGCATTTT
CASSSLPGEGLGQPQHF
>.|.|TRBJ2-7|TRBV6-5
TGTGCCAGCAGGGGCAGACAGTACTCCTACGAGCAGTACTTC
CASRGRQYSYEQYF
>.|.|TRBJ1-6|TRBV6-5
TGTGCCAGCAGTTACACTGGTGGTAATTCACCCCTCCACTTT
CASSYTGGNSPLHF
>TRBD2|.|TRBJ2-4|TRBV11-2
TGTGCCAGCAGCTTAGATCGTTCGCTAGCGGGGGGGATAGCCAAAAACATTCAGTACTTC
CASSLDRSLAGGIAKNIQYF
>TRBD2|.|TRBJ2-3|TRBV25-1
TGTGCCAGCAGTGGGCCTAGCGGGGGGGCCCGGGATACGCAGTATTTT
CASSGPSGGARDTQYF
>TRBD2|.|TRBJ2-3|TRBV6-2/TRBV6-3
TGTGCCAGCAGGTACCACACCTCGGGACTAGCGGGGGGTTCCACAGATACGCAGTATTTT
CASRYHTSGLAGGSTDTQYF
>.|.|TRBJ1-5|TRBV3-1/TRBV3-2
TGTGCCAGCAGCCGAGGGATCCTCGATCAGCCCCAGCATTTT
CASSRGILDQPQHF
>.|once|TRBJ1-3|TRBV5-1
TGCGCCAGCAGTATTGACGGGTCCTCTGGAAACACCATATATTTT
CASSIDGSSGNTIYF
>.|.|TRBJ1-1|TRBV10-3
TGTGCCATCAGTGTAGCCAACACTGAAGCTTTCTTT
CAISVANTEAFF
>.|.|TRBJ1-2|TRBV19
TGTGCCAGTAGACCCCTAACGGAGAACTATGGCTACACCTTC
CASRPLTENYGYTF
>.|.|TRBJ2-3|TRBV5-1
TGCGCCAGCAGCCAGGGACTGCATTCTAGCACAGATACGCAGTATTTT
CASSQGLHSSTDTQYF
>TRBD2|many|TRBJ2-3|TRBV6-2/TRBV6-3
TGTGCCAGCAGCCCAACCGGGACTACCACCAATACGCAGTATTTT
CASSPTGTTTNTQYF
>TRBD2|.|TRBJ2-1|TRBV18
TGTGCCAGCTCCGCCGCTAGCGGTCACAATGAGCAGTTCTTC
CASSAASGHNEQFF